This T cell receptor (beta chain) is drawn from a study of shared clonotypes between healthy human individuals. As for the study in general: Per-donor plates numbered three CD4 naive, three CD4 memory, two CD8 naive and one CD8 memory.

Notes on the study in general: Incomplete sequencing of sorted subsets was indicated by rarefaction despite large depth.

All participating donors were Caucasian adults from Nashville, Tennessee. In the CD4+ fraction, cells were divided into CD45RA+ naive and CD45RA-negative memory subsets. Method: immunoSEQ multiplex PCR; TCRdb's copy keeps in-frame clones and lacks some. The sample lists some 1.5 million clones; roughly 96% were seen once. There are 13 residues in the CDR3. CDR1 and CDR2 (germline): SGHDN, FVKESK. V lost 3 bases and J lost 8, with 11 bases in between. Concerning this clone itself: The antigen is undetermined.

Sequenced: naive CD4+ T cells sorted from blood. Subset described: CD45RA+ positively selected. The sequence derives from a man aged 30 to 45 in good health. The chain is built from TRBV14 and TRBJ1-5, with D unresolved. This CDR3 is CASSHTDFEPQHF. DNA of the CDR3: TGTGCCAGCAGCCACACCGACTTTGAGCCCCAGCATTTT.